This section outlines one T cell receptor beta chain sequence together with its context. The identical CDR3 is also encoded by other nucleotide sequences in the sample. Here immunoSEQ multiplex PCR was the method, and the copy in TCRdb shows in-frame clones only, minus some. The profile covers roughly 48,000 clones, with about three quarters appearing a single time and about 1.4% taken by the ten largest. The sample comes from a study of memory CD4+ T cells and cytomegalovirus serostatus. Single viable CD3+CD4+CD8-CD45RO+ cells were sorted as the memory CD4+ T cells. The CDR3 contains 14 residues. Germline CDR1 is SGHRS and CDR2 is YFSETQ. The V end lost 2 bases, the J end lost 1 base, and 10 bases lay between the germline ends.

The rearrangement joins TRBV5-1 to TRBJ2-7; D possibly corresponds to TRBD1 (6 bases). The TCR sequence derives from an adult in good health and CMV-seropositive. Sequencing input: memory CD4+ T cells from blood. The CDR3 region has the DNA TGCGCCAGCAGCTTTGGACAGAGTTCCTACGAGCAGTACTTC. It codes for CASSFGQSSYEQYF.